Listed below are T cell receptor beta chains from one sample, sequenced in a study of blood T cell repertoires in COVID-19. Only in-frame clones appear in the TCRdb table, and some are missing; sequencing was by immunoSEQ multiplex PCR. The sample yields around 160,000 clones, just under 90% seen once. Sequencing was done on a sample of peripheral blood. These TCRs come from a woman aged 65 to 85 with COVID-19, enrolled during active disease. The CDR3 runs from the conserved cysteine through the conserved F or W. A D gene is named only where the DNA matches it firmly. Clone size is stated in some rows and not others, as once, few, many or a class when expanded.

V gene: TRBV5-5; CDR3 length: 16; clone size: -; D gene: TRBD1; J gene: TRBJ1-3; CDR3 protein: CASSQPDRGSGNTIYF; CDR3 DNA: TGTGCCAGCAGCCAGCCGGACAGGGGCTCTGGAAACACCATATATTTT
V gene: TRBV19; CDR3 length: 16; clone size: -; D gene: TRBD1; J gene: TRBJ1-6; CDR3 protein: CASTALQGAGNSPLHF; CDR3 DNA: TGTGCCAGTACCGCACTACAGGGGGCAGGGAATTCACCCCTCCACTTT
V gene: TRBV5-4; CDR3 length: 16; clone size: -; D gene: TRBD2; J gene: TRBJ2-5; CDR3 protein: CASSGSTSGGEETQYF; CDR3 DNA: TGTGCCAGCAGCGGATCCACTAGCGGGGGGGAAGAGACCCAGTACTTC
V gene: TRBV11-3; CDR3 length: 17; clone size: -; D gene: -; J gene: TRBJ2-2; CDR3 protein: CASSSPKGGRGTGELFF; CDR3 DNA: TGTGCCAGCAGCTCACCCAAGGGGGGGCGCGGGACCGGGGAGCTGTTTTTT
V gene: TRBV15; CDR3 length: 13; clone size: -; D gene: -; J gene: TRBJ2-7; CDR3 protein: CATSRDRSYEQYF; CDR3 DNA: TGTGCCACCAGCAGAGATCGGTCCTACGAGCAGTACTTC
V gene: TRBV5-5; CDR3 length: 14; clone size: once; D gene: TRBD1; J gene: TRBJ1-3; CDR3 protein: CASSLGQGRNTIYF; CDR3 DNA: TGTGCCAGCAGCTTGGGACAGGGTAGAAACACCATATATTTT
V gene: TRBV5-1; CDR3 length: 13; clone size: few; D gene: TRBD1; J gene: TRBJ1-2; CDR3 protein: CASRSWTGEYYTF; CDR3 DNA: TGCGCCAGCAGATCTTGGACAGGGGAGTACTACACCTTC
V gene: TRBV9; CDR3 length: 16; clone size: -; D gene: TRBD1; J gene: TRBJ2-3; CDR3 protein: CASSVGVGGGTDTQYF; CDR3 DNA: TGTGCCAGCAGCGTAGGTGTAGGGGGCGGCACAGATACGCAGTATTTT
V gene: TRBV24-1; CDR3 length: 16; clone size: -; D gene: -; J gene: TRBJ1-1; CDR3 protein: CATRQTREGGDTEAFF; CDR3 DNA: TGTGCCACCAGACAAACAAGGGAGGGAGGGGACACTGAAGCTTTCTTT
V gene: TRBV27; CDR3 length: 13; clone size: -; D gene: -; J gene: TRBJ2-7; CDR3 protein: CASSSSSSYEQYF; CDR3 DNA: TGTGCCAGCAGTTCATCGAGTAGCTACGAGCAGTACTTC
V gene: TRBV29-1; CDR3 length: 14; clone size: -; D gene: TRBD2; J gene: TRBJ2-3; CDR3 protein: CSVEVGTRADTQYF; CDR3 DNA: TGCAGCGTTGAAGTGGGGACTAGGGCAGATACGCAGTATTTT
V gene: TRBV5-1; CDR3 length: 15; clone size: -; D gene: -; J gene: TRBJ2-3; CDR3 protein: CASRLVALTTDTQYF; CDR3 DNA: TGCGCCAGCAGGCTAGTCGCTCTCACCACAGATACGCAGTATTTT
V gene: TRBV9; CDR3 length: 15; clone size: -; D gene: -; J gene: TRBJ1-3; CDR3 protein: CASSVGASSGNTIYF; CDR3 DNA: TGTGCCAGCAGCGTAGGGGCAAGCTCTGGAAACACCATATATTTT
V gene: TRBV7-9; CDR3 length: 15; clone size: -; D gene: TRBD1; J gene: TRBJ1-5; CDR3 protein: CASSSGQAQGDPQHF; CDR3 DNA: TGTGCCAGCAGCTCCGGACAGGCCCAGGGTGATCCCCAGCATTTT
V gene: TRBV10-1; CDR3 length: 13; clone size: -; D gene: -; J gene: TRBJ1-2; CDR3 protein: CASSDGGIGGYTF; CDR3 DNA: TGCGCCAGCAGTGATGGAGGGATTGGTGGCTACACCTTC
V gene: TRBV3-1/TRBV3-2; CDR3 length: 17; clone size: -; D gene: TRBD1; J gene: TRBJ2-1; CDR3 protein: CASSLNLDRITYNEQFF; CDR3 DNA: TGTGCCAGCAGCTTAAACCTGGACAGGATTACCTACAATGAGCAGTTCTTC
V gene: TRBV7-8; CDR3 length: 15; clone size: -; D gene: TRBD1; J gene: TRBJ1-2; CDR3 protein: CASSLGGTGGYGYTF; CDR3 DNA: TGTGCCAGCAGCTTAGGCGGGACAGGCGGCTATGGCTACACCTTC
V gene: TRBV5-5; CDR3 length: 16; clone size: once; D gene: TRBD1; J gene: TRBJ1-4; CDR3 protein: CASSLSLRTGVEKLFF; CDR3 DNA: TGTGCCAGCAGCTTGAGCCTCCGGACAGGGGTTGAAAAACTGTTTTTT
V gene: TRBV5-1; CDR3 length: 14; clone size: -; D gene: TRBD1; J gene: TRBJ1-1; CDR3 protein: CASSLGDRNTEAFF; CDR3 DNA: TGCGCCAGCAGCTTGGGGGACAGGAACACTGAAGCTTTCTTT
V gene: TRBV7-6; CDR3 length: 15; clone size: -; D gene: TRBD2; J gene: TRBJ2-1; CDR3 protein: CASSLVAGEYNEQFF; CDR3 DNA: TGTGCCAGCAGCTTAGTAGCGGGGGAGTACAATGAGCAGTTCTTC